The source of this T cell receptor (beta chain) is a study of PD-1 blockade in classical Hodgkin lymphoma. Overall study findings and caveats: Exclusion applied to patients who initiated nivolumab less than 1 year following ASCT.

Each of the patients experienced relapse following autologous stem cell transplantation, and their brentuximab vedotin exposure differed. The table came from immunoSEQ multiplex PCR; TCRdb's copy has only in-frame clones and leaves some out. This sample has some 41,000 clones, with 70% to 80% found just once. Concerning this clone: As yet, its antigen is unknown.

CDR3 length equals 15 residues. CDR1 is KGHSH, CDR2 LQKENI, per germline. Deletions cut 0 bases from V and 11 bases from J, with 14 bases between. This specimen consisted of peripheral blood mononuclear cells (PBMCs), obtained at baseline. This clonotype was obtained from a human donor with classical Hodgkin lymphoma. This chain uses TRBV18 with TRBJ1-6; D not certain. As DNA, the CDR3 is TGTGCCAGCTCACCACCGGCCGGATCTCGGACACCCCTCCACTTT. Residues: CASSPPAGSRTPLHF.